The present TCR beta chain was sequenced within a study of shared clonotypes between healthy human individuals. The investigators split CD4+ cells into a CD45RA+ naive subset and a CD45RA-negative memory subset. With 0 bases removed from V and 1 base from J, the gap between germline ends came to 10 bases. This CDR3 has 15 residues. CDR1 is LGHNA, CDR2 YSLEER, per germline. Splitting of each subset's genomic DNA was done evenly across several immunoSEQ plates. Sorted-subset replicate PCRs used about 180 ng DNA, around 31,000 T cell genomes. Original processing notes: Without quality scores, immunoSEQ junctional reads could not be filtered like full-length reads. TCRdb's table, derived via immunoSEQ multiplex PCR, lists solely in-frame clones and lacks some. The V and J calls and clone size are taken from that table; D and trimming were inferred from the DNA. Of some 2 million clones listed, roughly 96% are singletons.

Sequenced material: naive CD4+ T cells sorted from blood. Subset defined: CD45RA+ positively selected. This chain connects TRBV4-3 to TRBJ2-7; D remains unclear. This receptor was identified in a man aged 18 to 30 in good health. CDR3 bases: TGCGCCAGCAGCCAAGATGTTGCGTATTCCTACGAGCAGTACTTC. Translated, it gives CASSQDVAYSYEQYF.